Below, 28 T cell receptor beta chains from the same sample are listed, as sequenced in a study of shared clonotypes between healthy human individuals. Assay: immunoSEQ multiplex PCR; the TCRdb copy retains only in-frame clones and omits some. The sample includes 2,500,000 or so clones, 85% to 95% seen only once; the top ten take 0.3% to 0.45%. Sequencing input: naive CD4+ T cells from PBMCs. Subset indicated: CD45RA+ positively selected. Source of these receptors: a man aged 18 to 30 in good health. Some clones in this sample may be carry-over from other donors' samples.

The chain employs TRBV11-2 and TRBJ2-1; 11 bases are a match to TRBD2. V lost 4 bases and J lost 8; bases outside the gene matches: 7. Germline CDR1 is SGHAT and CDR2 is FQNNGV. CDR3 length equals 15 residues. The CDR3 here is CASSSVAGGPHEQFF. CDR3 nucleotide sequence: TGTGCCAGCAGCTCTGTAGCGGGAGGGCCGCATGAGCAGTTCTTC.

The rearrangement uses TRBV30 and TRBJ2-5, with TRBD2 as a possible D gene (5 bases). V lost 2 bases and J lost 5, with 9 bases in between. The CDR3 has 12 amino acids. CDR1 is GTSNPN and CDR2 is SVGIG in the germline V gene (reference sequence). The CDR3 sequence is CAWSSSGETQYF. The CDR3, as DNA: TGTGCCTGGAGTTCCTCGGGGGAGACCCAGTACTTC.

J is TRBJ2-7 and V is TRBV6-1; TRBD1 agrees at 8 bases. CDR3 length: 13 residues. The V gene end was trimmed by 8 bases and the J gene end by 5 bases; junction bases not matched to a gene: 8. Germline V gives CDR1 MNHNS, CDR2 SASEGT. The CDR3 loop is CASQDRARDEQYF. CDR3 in DNA: TGTGCCAGCCAGGACAGGGCCCGCGACGAGCAGTACTTC.

The chain is built from TRBV7-2 and TRBJ2-4; D unresolved. V was pared by 0 bases and J by 6 bases, with 9 bases between. Germline CDR1 reads SGHTA; CDR2 reads FQGNSA. The CDR3 covers 14 residues. CDR3 protein: CASSLAAIRNIQYF. The CDR3 DNA follows: TGTGCCAGCAGCTTAGCGGCAATCCGAAACATTCAGTACTTC.

The rearrangement joins TRBV7-2 to TRBJ2-3, with a weak D call TRBD2 (5 bases). CDR3 length: 16 amino acids. CDR1 and CDR2 from the germline V gene are SGHTA and FQGNSA. Trimming took off 3 bases at V and 0 bases at J, with 13 bases between the two ends. CDR3 loop: CASSFGNSASTDTQYF. DNA for the CDR3: TGTGCCAGCAGCTTTGGAAATAGCGCAAGCACAGATACGCAGTATTTT.

V gene TRBV18 combines with J gene TRBJ2-7; D may be TRBD1 (6 bases). Trimming left V 3 bases short and J 0 bases short, with 15 bases between. The length of the CDR3 is 16 residues. Germline-derived CDR1 and CDR2 are KGHSH and LQKENI. The CDR3 here is CASSPADRPSSYEQYF. The DNA for the CDR3 is TGTGCCAGCTCACCGGCAGACAGGCCAAGCTCCTACGAGCAGTACTTC.

With regard to this clone: Other DNA sequences in the sample encode the same CDR3. This rearrangement joins TRBV5-1 to TRBJ2-3; no definite D call. The CDR3 covers 14 residues. The germline V gene encodes CDR1 SGHRS and CDR2 YFSETQ. Trimming took 4 bases from V and 5 from J, leaving 14 bases between them. CDR3 in amino acids: CASSPGPAGDTQYF. CDR3 nucleotides: TGCGCCAGCAGCCCCGGCCCGGCCGGAGATACGCAGTATTTT.

The chain links TRBV11-2 to TRBJ2-7, with 9 bases fitting TRBD1. The germline V gene has CDR1 SGHAT and CDR2 FQNNGV. The CDR3 is made up of 14 amino acids. V gave up 3 bases and J gave up 4 bases; unmatched junction bases: 4. CDR3 bases: TGTGCCAGCAGCTTGGACAGGGGATCTTACGAGCAGTACTTC. Encoded protein: CASSLDRGSYEQYF.

The CDR3 DNA sequence: TGTGCCAGCAGCCCGGGACAGCCCCCGGGGACCCAGTACTTC. Translation: CASSPGQPPGTQYF. The chain combines TRBV14 with TRBJ2-5; 7 positions agree with TRBD1. CDR3 length: 14 residues. The junction had 9 bases not matched to a gene; V was cut back by 4 bases and J by 7 bases. Germline V gives CDR1 SGHDN, CDR2 FVKESK.

V gene TRBV7-2 combines with J gene TRBJ1-4; D gene uncertain. V lost 1 base and J lost 6, with 12 bases in between. Germline V lookup: CDR1 SGHTA, CDR2 FQGNSA. The CDR3 runs 15 residues. In DNA form, the CDR3 reads TGTGCCAGCAGCTTAGTGTCCGGGCAGGATGAAAAACTGTTTTTT. Amino acids: CASSLVSGQDEKLFF.

The J gene is TRBJ1-1, the V gene TRBV5-1, with TRBD1 identical over 9 bases. Per germline, CDR1 SGHRS and CDR2 YFSETQ. This CDR3 region has 14 residues. Trimming at V came to 4 bases and at J to 6 bases, leaving 7 bases not matched to a gene. The chain's CDR3 is CASSDGTGSPEAFF. The CDR3 DNA sequence: TGCGCCAGCAGCGACGGGACAGGGTCCCCTGAAGCTTTCTTT.

The J gene is TRBJ2-1, the V gene TRBV2, with 13 nucleotides matching TRBD2. Trimming took 5 bases from V and 9 from J; bases not matched to a gene: 7. The CDR3 is 15 amino acids. Germline CDR1 reads SNHLY; CDR2 reads FYNNEI. The CDR3 region is CASSPGLAGVFEQFF. CDR3 DNA: TGTGCCAGCAGTCCAGGACTAGCGGGAGTTTTTGAGCAGTTCTTC.

The chain uses TRBV28 and TRBJ1-5; 9 bases fit TRBD1. The J segment lost 2 bases and the V segment lost 4 bases, leaving 6 bases of the junction unmatched. The CDR3 extends over 16 amino acids. CDR1 is MDHEN, CDR2 SYDVKM, per germline. Here the CDR3 DNA reads TGTGCCAGCAGTTCACCGACAGGGGGGGGCAATCAGCCCCAGCATTTT. Encoded protein: CASSSPTGGGNQPQHF.

J is TRBJ1-1 and V is TRBV28; D possibly corresponds to TRBD1 (6 bases). The germline V gene has CDR1 MDHEN and CDR2 SYDVKM. This CDR3 comprises 13 residues. Trimming left V 5 bases short and J 2 bases short, with 9 bases between. In DNA form, the CDR3 reads TGTGCCAGCAGTGAGGGGGGAAACACTGAAGCTTTCTTT. Translating it yields CASSEGGNTEAFF. Using reference TRBV28 and TRBJ1-1 for the parts outside the CDR3, the full variable domain is DVKVTQSSRYLVKRTGEKVFLECVQDMDHENMFWYRQDPGLGLRLIYFSYDVKMKEKGDIPEGYSVSREKKERFSLILESASTNQTSMYLCASSEGGNTEAFFGQGTRLTVV.

The V gene is TRBV9, the J gene TRBJ2-3, with TRBD2 matching 10 bases. Germline V gives CDR1 SGDLS, CDR2 YYNGEE. The length of the CDR3 is 17 residues. V lost 3 bases and J lost 4; bases outside the gene matches: 11. The DNA for the CDR3 is TGTGCCAGCAGCGGCGAATTTTCTAGCGGGAGAGCAGATACGCAGTATTTT. Protein: CASSGEFSSGRADTQYF. The full variable domain, rest sourced from reference TRBV9 and TRBJ2-3, is DSGVTQTPKHLITATGQRVTLRCSPRSGDLSVYWYQQSLDQGLQFLIQYYNGEERAKGNILERFSAQQFPDLHSELNLSSLELGDSALYFCASSGEFSSGRADTQYFGPGTRLTVL.

V usage is TRBV6-1 and J usage is TRBJ1-2; D is unresolved. The CDR3 covers 13 residues. Between the trimmed V and J ends, which lost 6 bases and 2 bases, there was a span of 10 bases. From germline, CDR1 is MNHNS and CDR2 SASEGT. The CDR3 protein is CASRNSPNYGYTF. The CDR3 bases are TGTGCCAGCAGGAACTCACCAAACTATGGCTACACCTTC.

Worth noting for this clone: The sample has other DNA sequences that encode this CDR3 too. The chain uses TRBV18 and TRBJ2-7; 7 bases agree with TRBD1. From germline, CDR1 is KGHSH and CDR2 LQKENI. Trimming took 3 bases from V and 2 from J; bases not matched to a gene: 4. The CDR3 totals 14 residues. CDR3 nucleotide sequence: TGTGCCAGCTCACCTAGACAGGGCCCCTACGAGCAGTACTTC. Amino acid sequence: CASSPRQGPYEQYF.

The chain carries TRBV10-3 and TRBJ2-2; D is ambiguous. The V and J ends lost 6 bases and 7 bases respectively, with 12 bases between them. From germline, CDR1 is ENHRY and CDR2 SYGVKD. The CDR3 covers 13 residues. The CDR3 loop is CAIRPISGGELFF. The CDR3 DNA reads TGTGCCATCAGGCCCATATCGGGCGGGGAGCTGTTTTTT.

V is TRBV28 and J is TRBJ1-5; D remains unclear. V lost 7 bases to trimming and J lost 5 bases, with 15 bases between them. Per germline, CDR1 MDHEN and CDR2 SYDVKM. The CDR3 covers 14 residues. CDR3 DNA sequence: TGTGCCAGCACCCTAGACGGGTGGGATCAGCCCCAGCATTTT. Its translation is CASTLDGWDQPQHF.

Of note for this clone: At the DNA level, this CDR3 is encoded by other sequences in the same sample as well. The chain has TRBV27 and TRBJ1-2; 10 bases line up with TRBD1. The CDR3 sequence is 13 residues long. V shed 4 bases and J 5 bases; nucleotides not matched to a gene: 1. Per the germline V gene, CDR1 is MNHEY and CDR2 is SMNVEV (reference sequence). The CDR3 region has the DNA TGTGCCAGCAGTTCGGGACAGGGGTATGGCTACACCTTC. It specifies CASSSGQGYGYTF.

The chain carries TRBV28 and TRBJ2-7; 8 positions match TRBD1. Germline lookup yields CDR1 MDHEN and CDR2 SYDVKM. This CDR3 is 15 amino acids long. V shed 4 bases and J 2 bases; nucleotides not matched to a gene: 7. The CDR3 sequence is CASSSRTGPAYEQYF. CDR3 in DNA: TGTGCCAGCAGTTCCCGGACAGGGCCCGCCTACGAGCAGTACTTC.

The V and J genes are TRBV12-5 and TRBJ2-3, with 7 bases aligning to TRBD2. The CDR3 sequence is 20 residues long. V was clipped by 0 bases and J by 3 bases; unmatched bases: 18. Germline V gene lookup returns CDR1 LGHNT and CDR2 FRNRAP. As DNA, the CDR3 is TGTGCTAGTGGTTTGGTAAGTCGTAGCTCGGTCAGCGGGGCTACAGATACGCAGTATTTT. Its translation is CASGLVSRSSVSGATDTQYF.

The chain links TRBV19 to TRBJ2-7; D might be TRBD1 (6 bases). Germline V gene lookup returns CDR1 LNHDA and CDR2 SQIVND (reference sequence). This CDR3 is 15 amino acids long. Trimming took 4 bases from V and 5 from J, leaving 18 bases between them. Written as DNA, the CDR3 is TGTGCCAGTAGTAAAAGACAGGCCCAAGGCGACGAGCAGTACTTC. It specifies CASSKRQAQGDEQYF.

This rearrangement joins TRBV6-5 to TRBJ2-3, with 7 bases fitting TRBD1. Germline loops: CDR1 MNHEY, CDR2 SVGAGI. Germline trimming cut 4 bases from V and 3 bases from J; bases unmatched to any gene: 10. CDR3 length: 16 amino acids. CDR3 bases: TGTGCCAGCAGTTTGACAGGGAATGAGAGGACAGATACGCAGTATTTT. Translation gives CASSLTGNERTDTQYF.

The gene calls are TRBV30 and TRBJ2-5, with 9 bases fitting TRBD2. The CDR3 extends over 15 amino acids. Germline V gene sequence: CDR1 GTSNPN, CDR2 SVGIG (reference sequence). V lost 3 bases, J lost 2 bases, and 7 bases stayed unmatched. In DNA form, the CDR3 reads TGTGCCTGGAGCACGGGACTAGCAGGACAAGAGACCCAGTACTTC. It yields the protein CAWSTGLAGQETQYF.

The chain combines TRBV19 with TRBJ2-7; 7 nucleotides agree with TRBD2. Germline V lookup: CDR1 LNHDA, CDR2 SQIVND (reference sequence). This CDR3 has 14 residues. V was pared by 5 bases and J by 3 bases, with 7 bases of the junction left unmatched. CDR3 region: CASSPAGPIYEQYF. In nucleotides, the CDR3 is TGTGCCAGTAGTCCAGCGGGACCTATCTACGAGCAGTACTTC.

V and J are TRBV7-7 and TRBJ2-6; no definite D call. The CDR3 is 17 amino acids. Per the germline V gene, CDR1 is SSHAT and CDR2 is FNYEAQ (reference sequence). Trimming stripped 5 bases from V and 5 bases from J, with 19 bases between. The chain's CDR3 is CASSKGVPQSRANVLTF. The CDR3 DNA sequence: TGTGCCAGCAGCAAAGGAGTGCCACAAAGTCGGGCCAACGTCCTGACTTTC.

V gene TRBV11-3 combines with J gene TRBJ2-3; D might be TRBD2 (5 bases). The CDR3 runs 14 residues. CDR1 is SGHNT, CDR2 YENEEA, per germline. V lost 3 bases and J 0 bases, leaving 7 bases between the germline ends. Here the CDR3 DNA reads TGTGCCAGCAGCTTCGGACTGAGCACAGATACGCAGTATTTT. It specifies CASSFGLSTDTQYF. The full variable domain, with the rest looked up from reference TRBV11-3 and TRBJ2-3, is EAGVVQSPRYKIIEKKQPVAFWCNPISGHNTLYWYLQNLGQGPELLIRYENEEAVDDSQLPKDRFSAERLKGVDSTLKIQPAELGDSAVYLCASSFGLSTDTQYFGPGTRLTVL.